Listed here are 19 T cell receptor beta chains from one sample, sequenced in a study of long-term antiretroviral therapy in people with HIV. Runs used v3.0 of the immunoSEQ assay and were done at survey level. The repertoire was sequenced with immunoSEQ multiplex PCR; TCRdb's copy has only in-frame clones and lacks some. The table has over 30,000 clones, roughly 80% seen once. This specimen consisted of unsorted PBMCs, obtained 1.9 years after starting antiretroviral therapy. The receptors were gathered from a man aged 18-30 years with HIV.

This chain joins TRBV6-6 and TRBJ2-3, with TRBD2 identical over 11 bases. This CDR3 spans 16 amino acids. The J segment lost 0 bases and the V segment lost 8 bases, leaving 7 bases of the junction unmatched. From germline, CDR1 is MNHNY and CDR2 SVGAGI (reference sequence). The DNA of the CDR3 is TGTGCCAGCCTTCTACTAGCGGGGGACAGCACAGATACGCAGTATTTT. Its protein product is CASLLLAGDSTDTQYF.

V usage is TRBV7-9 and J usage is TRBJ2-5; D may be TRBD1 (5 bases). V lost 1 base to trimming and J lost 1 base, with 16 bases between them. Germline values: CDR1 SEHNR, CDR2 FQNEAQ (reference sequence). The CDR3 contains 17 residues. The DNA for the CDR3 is TGTGCCAGCAGCTTAGAAGCAGGGTACGTGGGCCAAGAGACCCAGTACTTC. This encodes CASSLEAGYVGQETQYF.

DNA of the CDR3: TGCGCCAGCAGTGAGAAGCGGACTGGAAACACCATATATTTT. Its translation is CASSEKRTGNTIYF. The J gene is TRBJ1-3, the V gene TRBV10-1; no clear D gene. V lost 2 bases and J lost 2, with 7 bases in between. The CDR3 is made up of 14 amino acids. The germline V gene encodes CDR1 WNHNN and CDR2 SYGVQD (reference sequence).

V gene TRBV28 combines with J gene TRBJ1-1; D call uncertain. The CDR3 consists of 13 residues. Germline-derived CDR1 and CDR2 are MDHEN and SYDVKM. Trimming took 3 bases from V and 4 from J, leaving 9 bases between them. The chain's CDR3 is CASSFPGGTEAFF. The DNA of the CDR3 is TGTGCCAGCAGTTTCCCAGGTGGCACTGAAGCTTTCTTT.

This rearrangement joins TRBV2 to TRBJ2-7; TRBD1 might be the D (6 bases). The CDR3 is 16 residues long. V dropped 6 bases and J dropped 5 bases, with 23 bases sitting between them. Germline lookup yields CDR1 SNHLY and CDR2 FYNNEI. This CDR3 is CASSHSGHVDDNEQYV. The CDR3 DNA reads TGTGCCAGCAGCCACTCGGGACATGTCGATGATAACGAGCAGTACGTC.

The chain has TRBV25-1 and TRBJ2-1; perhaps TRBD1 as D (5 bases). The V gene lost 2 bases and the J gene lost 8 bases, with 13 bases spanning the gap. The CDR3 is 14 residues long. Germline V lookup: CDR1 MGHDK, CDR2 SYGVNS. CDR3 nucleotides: TGTGCCAGCAGTGAAGCAGGGATGAGCTATGAGCAGTTCTTC. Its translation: CASSEAGMSYEQFF.

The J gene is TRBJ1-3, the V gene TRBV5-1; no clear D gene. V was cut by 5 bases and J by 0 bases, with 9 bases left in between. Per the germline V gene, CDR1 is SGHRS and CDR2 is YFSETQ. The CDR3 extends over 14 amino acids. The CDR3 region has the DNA TGCGCCAGCAGTGACGTAAACTCTGGAAACACCATATATTTT. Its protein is CASSDVNSGNTIYF.

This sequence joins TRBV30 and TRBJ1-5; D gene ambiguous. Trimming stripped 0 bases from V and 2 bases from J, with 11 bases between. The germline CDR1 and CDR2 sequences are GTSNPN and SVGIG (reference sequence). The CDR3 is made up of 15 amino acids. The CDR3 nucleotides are TGTGCCTGGAGTGTACACGGTTTGGGCAATCAGCCCCAGCATTTT. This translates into CAWSVHGLGNQPQHF.

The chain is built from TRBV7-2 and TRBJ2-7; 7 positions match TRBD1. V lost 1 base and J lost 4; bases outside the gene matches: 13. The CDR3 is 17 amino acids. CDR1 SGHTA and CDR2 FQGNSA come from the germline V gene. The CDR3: CASSLGGGPQGGYEQYF. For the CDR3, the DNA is TGTGCCAGCAGCTTAGGAGGGGGCCCCCAGGGTGGTTACGAGCAGTACTTC.

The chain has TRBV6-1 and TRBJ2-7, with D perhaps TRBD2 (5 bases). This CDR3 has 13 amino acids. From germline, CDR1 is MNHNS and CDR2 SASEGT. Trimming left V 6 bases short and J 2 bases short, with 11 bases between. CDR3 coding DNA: TGTGCCAGCAGCACGGACGGGGCCTACGAGCAGTACGTC. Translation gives CASSTDGAYEQYV.

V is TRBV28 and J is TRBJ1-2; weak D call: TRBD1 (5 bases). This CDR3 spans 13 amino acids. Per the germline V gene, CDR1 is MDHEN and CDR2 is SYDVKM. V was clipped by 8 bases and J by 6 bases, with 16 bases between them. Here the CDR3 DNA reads TGTGCCAGCTTTGGGGGGGGTAAGAATGGCTACACCTTC. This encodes CASFGGGKNGYTF.

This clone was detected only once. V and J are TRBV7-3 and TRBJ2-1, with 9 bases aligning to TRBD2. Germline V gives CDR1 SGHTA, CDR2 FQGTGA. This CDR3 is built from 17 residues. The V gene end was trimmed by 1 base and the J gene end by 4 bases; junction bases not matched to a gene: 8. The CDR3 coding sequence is TGTGCCAGCAGCTTAAAAGGACTAGCGTCTTCGTACAATGAGCAGTTCTTC. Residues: CASSLKGLASSYNEQFF.

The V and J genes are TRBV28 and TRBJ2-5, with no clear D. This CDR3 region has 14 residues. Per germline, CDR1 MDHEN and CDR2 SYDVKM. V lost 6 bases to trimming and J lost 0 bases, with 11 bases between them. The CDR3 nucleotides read TGTGCCAGCAGACCTACAGCGTACCAAGAGACCCAGTACTTC. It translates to CASRPTAYQETQYF.

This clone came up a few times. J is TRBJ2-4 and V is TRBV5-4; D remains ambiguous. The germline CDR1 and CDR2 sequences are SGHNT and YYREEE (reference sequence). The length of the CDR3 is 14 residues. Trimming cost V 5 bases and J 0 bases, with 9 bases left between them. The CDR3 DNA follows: TGTGCCAGCAGACTGGAGTTAGCCAAAAACATTCAGTACTTC. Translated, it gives CASRLELAKNIQYF.

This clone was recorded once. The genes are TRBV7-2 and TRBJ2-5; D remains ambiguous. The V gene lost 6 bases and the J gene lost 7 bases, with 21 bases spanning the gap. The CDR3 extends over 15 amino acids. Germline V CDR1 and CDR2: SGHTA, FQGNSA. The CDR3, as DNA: TGTGCCAGCAGACCGACTTGGGCGGCCGGGTGGACCCAGTACTTC. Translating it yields CASRPTWAAGWTQYF.

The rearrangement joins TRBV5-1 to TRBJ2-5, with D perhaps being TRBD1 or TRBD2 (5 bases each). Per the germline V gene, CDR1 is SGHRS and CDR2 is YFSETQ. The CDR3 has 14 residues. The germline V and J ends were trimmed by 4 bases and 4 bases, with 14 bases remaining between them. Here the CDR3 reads CASSLDYQGETQYF. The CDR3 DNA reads TGCGCCAGCAGCCTCGACTACCAGGGAGAGACCCAGTACTTC.

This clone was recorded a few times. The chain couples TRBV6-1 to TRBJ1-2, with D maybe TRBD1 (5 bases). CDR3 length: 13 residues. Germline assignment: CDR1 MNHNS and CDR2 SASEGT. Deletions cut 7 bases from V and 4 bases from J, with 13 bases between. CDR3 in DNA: TGTGCCAGCATTCCGACAGAAAGCTATGGCTACACCTTC. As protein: CASIPTESYGYTF.

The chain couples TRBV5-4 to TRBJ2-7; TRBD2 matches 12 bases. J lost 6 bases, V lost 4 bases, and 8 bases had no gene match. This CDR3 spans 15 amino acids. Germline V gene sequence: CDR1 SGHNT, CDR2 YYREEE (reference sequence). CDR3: CASSAGLAGKGEQYF. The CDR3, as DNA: TGTGCCAGCAGCGCAGGACTAGCGGGGAAGGGCGAGCAGTACTTC.

The CDR3 region is CASSSGGTNTGELFF. CDR3 bases: TGTGCCAGCAGCTCCGGGGGTACGAACACCGGGGAGCTGTTTTTT. The V gene is TRBV7-3, the J gene TRBJ2-2, with D possibly matching TRBD2 (6 bases). Germline values: CDR1 SGHTA, CDR2 FQGTGA. Trimming took off 4 bases at V and 0 bases at J, with 9 bases between the two ends. CDR3 length: 15 amino acids.